The TCR beta chain described here comes from a study of blood T cells in healthy people across ages. The CDR3 runs 14 residues. Germline-derived CDR1 and CDR2 are KGHSH and LQKENI. V was cut by 2 bases and J by 0 bases, with 7 bases left in between. Primers used in a second PCR of about 6 to 12 cycles were a sample-barcoded 5' primer and a J-beta primer mix. At least 2.5 million CDR3-containing paired-end reads were obtained per sample. TCRdb re-called the 5' RACE reads through MiXCR, storing one row per CDR3 protein. Counted here are fewer than 600,000 distinct CDR3 sequences, 27% occurring once; the ten biggest clones make up approximately 3.7%. These data also formed part of another study, on T cells of mothers and their children.

The sample taken for sequencing was blood. This rearrangement joins TRBV18 to TRBJ1-1; no reliable D call. The sequence derives from a boy aged 2-15 years in good health. This CDR3 reads CASSPGLVNTEAFF. The CDR3 coding sequence is TGTGCCAGCTCACCAGGGTTGGTGAACACTGAAGCTTTCTTT.